This passage covers 27 T cell receptor beta chains from one sample sequenced in a study of blood T cell repertoires in COVID-19 (dated by TCRdb to 2018 to 2020). Libraries were built with the immunoSEQ multiplex PCR assay. TCRdb stores this immuneACCESS table with in-frame sequences only. Part of the clones is absent; in the studies checked, under half of the shortfall reflects unresolved V genes, and no reason is known for the rest. Within this sample are roughly 700,000 clones, with approximately 90% of them counted one time only. Jointly, the top ten make up roughly 0.25% of the sample. Sequenced sample: peripheral blood. The receptors were sampled from a woman between 18 and 30 years old with acute or convalescent COVID-19.

CDR3 loop: CASSQDRGTGTNEKLFF. CDR3 DNA: TGCGCCAGCAGCCAAGATAGGGGAACAGGGACCAATGAAAAACTGTTTTTT. The chain uses TRBV4-1 and TRBJ1-4; tentative D call: TRBD1 (6 bases). CDR3 length: 17 residues. Trimming stripped 0 bases from V and 5 bases from J, with 16 bases between. CDR1 MGHRA and CDR2 YSYEKL come from the germline V gene.

V gene TRBV6-5 combines with J gene TRBJ2-7; 10 nucleotides match TRBD1. The V segment lost 4 bases and the J segment 9 bases; nucleotides outside the gene matches: 9. This CDR3 is built from 14 residues. Per germline, CDR1 MNHEY and CDR2 SVGAGI. The CDR3 spells CASSFGTGVWLQYF. The CDR3 DNA follows: TGTGCCAGCAGTTTCGGGACAGGGGTCTGGTTGCAGTACTTC.

The rearrangement uses TRBV3-1 (or the pseudogene TRBV3-2) and TRBJ1-2; the D is unclear. There are 15 residues in the CDR3. With 4 bases removed from V and 0 bases from J, the gap between germline ends came to 12 bases. Germline V CDR1 and CDR2: LGHDT, YNNKEL (reference sequence). The CDR3 nucleotides are TGTGCCAGCAGCCCCCCATGGGGAGCTAACTATGGCTACACCTTC. This gives the protein CASSPPWGANYGYTF.

This rearrangement joins TRBV28 to TRBJ2-1, with 7 bases lining up with TRBD1. This CDR3 has 17 residues. V shed 4 bases, J shed 0 bases, and the junction held 9 bases outside the gene matches. Looked up from germline, CDR1 is MDHEN and CDR2 is SYDVKM. The CDR3 DNA follows: TGTGCCAGCAGTTCCCCGACAGGGTCGAGCTCCTACAATGAGCAGTTCTTC. This sequence encodes CASSSPTGSSSYNEQFF.

The V call is TRBV10-3, the J call TRBJ1-2; TRBD1 matches at 7 bases. Unmatched junction bases numbered 12, after V lost 6 bases and J lost 8 bases. The CDR3 is 14 amino acids. Germline assignment: CDR1 ENHRY and CDR2 SYGVKD. For the CDR3, the DNA is TGTGCCATCAGCGCGGGACAGTCATTCGAAGGCTACACCTTC. This codes for CAISAGQSFEGYTF.

This sequence joins TRBV21-1 and TRBJ2-7; the table gives TRBD2 as D, unverified against the DNA. TRBV21-1 has pseudogene status. The CDR3 is 17 residues long. The CDR3 region has the DNA TGTGCCAGCACCAAAAAAGTCCTAGCGGGGCATACCTACGAGCAGTACTTC. Encoded protein: CASTKKVLAGHTYEQYF.

The rearrangement joins TRBV4-3 to TRBJ2-7, with D possibly TRBD2 on 5 matching bases. V lost 0 bases to trimming and J lost 4 bases, with 10 bases between them. The CDR3 consists of 14 residues. CDR1 and CDR2 from the germline V gene are LGHNA and YSLEER. The CDR3 bases are TGCGCCAGCAGCCAAGATCCTTCGGGGTACGAGCAGTACTTC. This gives the protein CASSQDPSGYEQYF.

J is TRBJ1-2 and V is TRBV6-2 or TRBV6-3; no firm D call. Germline-derived CDR1 and CDR2 are MNHEY and SVGEGT. V lost 4 bases and J lost 5, with 5 bases in between. CDR3 size: 11 residues. The CDR3 spells CASSSLYGYTF. CDR3 bases: TGTGCCAGCAGTTCTCTATATGGCTACACCTTC.

J is TRBJ1-1 and V is TRBV5-1, with D maybe TRBD1 (5 bases). This CDR3 has 15 residues. Germline V gives CDR1 SGHRS, CDR2 YFSETQ. Deletions cut 0 bases from V and 1 base from J, with 10 bases between. Written as DNA, the CDR3 is TGCGCCAGCAGCTTGGTGGGCAGGGAGAACACTGAAGCTTTCTTT. Translating it yields CASSLVGRENTEAFF. Full variable domain (remainder filled in from reference TRBV5-1 and TRBJ1-1): KAGVTQTPRYLIKTRGQQVTLSCSPISGHRSVSWYQQTPGQGLQFLFEYFSETQRNKGNFPGRFSGRQFSNSRSEMNVSTLELGDSALYLCASSLVGRENTEAFFGQGTRLTVV.

The V gene is TRBV4-1, the J gene TRBJ2-7; 11 nucleotides agree with TRBD1. This CDR3 is 13 amino acids long. Germline V gene data show CDR1 as MGHRA and CDR2 as YSYEKL. Trimming cost V 8 bases and J 0 bases; bases outside gene matches: 0. CDR3 sequence (DNA): TGCGCCAGCGGGACAGGGGGCTCCTACGAGCAGTACTTC. It codes for CASGTGGSYEQYF.

Concerning this clone: The sample carries other DNA sequences with the same CDR3. The gene calls are TRBV9 and TRBJ1-1, with D uncertain. The ends were cut back, 0 bases at V and 0 bases at J, with 3 bases in the middle. Germline CDR1 SGDLS, CDR2 YYNGEE. CDR3 length: 13 amino acids. The CDR3 region has the DNA TGTGCCAGCAGCGTAGCCTTGAACACTGAAGCTTTCTTT. Its protein product is CASSVALNTEAFF.

This chain links TRBV6-5 with TRBJ2-2; 9 bases map to TRBD1. Germline assignment: CDR1 MNHEY and CDR2 SVGAGI. Trimming at V came to 6 bases and at J to 9 bases, leaving 5 bases not matched to a gene. The length of the CDR3 is 13 residues. The CDR3 loop is CASSGQGSRELFF. The CDR3 DNA is TGTGCCAGCAGCGGACAGGGGAGTAGGGAGCTGTTTTTT.

J is TRBJ1-5 and V is TRBV3-1 (or the pseudogene TRBV3-2), with unresolved D. The CDR3 length is 14 residues. CDR1 LGHDT and CDR2 YNNKEL come from the germline V gene (reference sequence). Trimming pared 0 bases from V and 0 bases from J, leaving 3 bases between. The CDR3 nucleotides are TGTGCCAGCAGCCAAGACAGTAGCAATCAGCCCCAGCATTTT. Translating it yields CASSQDSSNQPQHF.

This chain connects TRBV11-2 to TRBJ2-7; no clear D gene. The germline V gene encodes CDR1 SGHAT and CDR2 FQNNGV. The V and J ends lost 3 bases and 1 base respectively, with 16 bases between them. The CDR3 contains 16 residues. The CDR3 protein is CASSLVNGALSYEQYF. Here the CDR3 DNA reads TGTGCCAGCAGCTTGGTTAACGGAGCCCTATCCTACGAGCAGTACTTC.

The rearrangement joins TRBV3-1 (or the pseudogene TRBV3-2) to TRBJ1-2; D remains ambiguous. V gave up 1 base and J gave up 6 bases, with 6 bases separating them. Germline loops: CDR1 LGHDT, CDR2 YNNKEL (reference sequence). CDR3 length equals 12 residues. CDR3 in amino acids: CASSQGGNGYTF. DNA for the CDR3: TGTGCCAGCAGCCAAGGAGGGAATGGCTACACCTTC.

As to this clone: Different DNA sequences within this sample yield the same CDR3. This chain connects TRBV9 to TRBJ2-7, with TRBD2 matching over 8 bases. V lost 4 bases, J lost 3 bases, and 3 bases stayed unmatched. Germline V gene data show CDR1 as SGDLS and CDR2 as YYNGEE. This CDR3 has 13 amino acids. The CDR3: CASSPRGGYEQYF. The DNA for the CDR3 is TGTGCCAGCAGCCCTCGGGGGGGCTACGAGCAGTACTTC.

The rearrangement joins TRBV21-1 to TRBJ1-1; no check of the table's D call, TRBD1, against the DNA was made. TRBV21-1 is termed a pseudogene. The CDR3 covers 14 residues. The CDR3 DNA reads as TGTGCCAGCAGCAAAGGGGGACAGGGGCCAGGGGCTTTCTTT. Its protein is CASSKGGQGPGAFF.

The CDR3 region has the DNA TGCGCCAGCAAGGGGGCGACAGGGGTAAATGAAAAACTGTTTTTT. Amino acid sequence: CASKGATGVNEKLFF. This chain joins TRBV23-1 and TRBJ1-4; 8 nucleotides align to TRBD1. TRBV23-1 is an ORF for which the function is uncertain. J lost 5 bases, V lost 7 bases, and 9 bases had no gene match. This CDR3 is 15 amino acids long.

The rearrangement joins TRBV7-2 to TRBJ2-7; TRBD2 agrees at 8 bases. The CDR3 spans 14 residues. From germline, CDR1 is SGHTA and CDR2 FQGNSA. J lost 5 bases, V lost 2 bases, and 5 bases had no gene match. CDR3 amino acids: CASSLPGLAHEQYF. CDR3 DNA sequence: TGTGCCAGCAGCTTACCCGGACTAGCCCACGAGCAGTACTTC.

Ten or more counts support this clone. The chain employs TRBV3-1 (or the pseudogene TRBV3-2) and TRBJ1-6; 7 nucleotides agree with TRBD1. The CDR3 totals 14 residues. Unmatched junction bases numbered 5, after V lost 2 bases and J lost 10 bases. Per the germline V gene, CDR1 is LGHDT and CDR2 is YNNKEL (reference sequence). This chain's CDR3 is CASSQRQGLSPLHF. For the CDR3, the DNA is TGTGCCAGCAGCCAAAGACAGGGATTGTCACCCCTCCACTTT.

The chain joins TRBV18 to TRBJ2-1; 9 nucleotides line up with TRBD2. The V gene end was trimmed by 5 bases and the J gene end by 8 bases; junction bases not matched to a gene: 10. The length of the CDR3 is 15 residues. The germline V gene encodes CDR1 KGHSH and CDR2 LQKENI. The chain's CDR3 is CASSTRGGRFDEQFF. The CDR3 region has the DNA TGTGCCAGCTCAACGCGGGGGGGCCGTTTCGATGAGCAGTTCTTC.

V gene TRBV30 combines with J gene TRBJ1-3, with 8 bases that match TRBD1. The CDR3 extends over 15 amino acids. Germline CDR1 reads GTSNPN; CDR2 reads SVGIG (reference sequence). Written as DNA, the CDR3 is TGTGCTTTTTACTCCAGGGGGCTCGGAGGAAACACCATATATTTT. Residues: CAFYSRGLGGNTIYF.

The chain links TRBV2 to TRBJ2-7, with D possibly matching TRBD1 (6 bases). This CDR3 spans 14 amino acids. The V gene's germline CDR1 is SNHLY and CDR2 FYNNEI. Trimming cost V 4 bases and J 2 bases, with 12 bases left between them. As DNA, the CDR3 is TGTGCCAGCAGTGCCGACAGGCAACCCTACGAGCAGTACTTC. Its translation: CASSADRQPYEQYF.

The CDR3, as DNA: TGCGCCAGCAGCCCGGACAGGCGGACATACTATGGCTACACCTTC. It codes for CASSPDRRTYYGYTF. The chain is built from TRBV4-1 and TRBJ1-2; 7 nucleotides align to TRBD1. CDR1 and CDR2 (germline): MGHRA, YSYEKL. J lost 3 bases, V lost 4 bases, and 8 bases had no gene match. CDR3 length: 15 amino acids.

A few counts support this clone. V gene TRBV11-3 combines with J gene TRBJ2-2; 7 nucleotides align to TRBD2. CDR1 and CDR2 from the germline V gene are SGHNT and YENEEA. The CDR3 extends over 16 amino acids. The V gene end was trimmed by 0 bases and the J gene end by 4 bases; junction bases not matched to a gene: 5. The CDR3 spells CASSLELAVSTGELFF. Here the CDR3 DNA reads TGTGCCAGCAGCTTAGAGCTAGCGGTGAGCACCGGGGAGCTGTTTTTT.

The genes are TRBV14 and TRBJ2-7, with TRBD2 as a possible D gene (6 bases). The CDR3 runs to 16 residues. In germline, CDR1 is SGHDN, CDR2 FVKESK. V was shortened by 2 bases and J by 2 bases, with 16 bases between the two germline ends. The CDR3 DNA is TGTGCCAGCAGCCAAATGGCGGGGTCCACCACCTACGAGCAGTACTTC. It specifies CASSQMAGSTTYEQYF.

The V and J genes are TRBV4-1 and TRBJ1-5; a weak D match, TRBD1 (6 bases). Germline V gene sequence: CDR1 MGHRA, CDR2 YSYEKL. Trimming stripped 3 bases from V and 3 bases from J, with 12 bases between. The CDR3 is made up of 15 amino acids. The chain's CDR3 is CASSQEGGNNQPQHF. The CDR3 bases are TGCGCCAGCAGCCAGGAGGGGGGGAACAATCAGCCCCAGCATTTT.